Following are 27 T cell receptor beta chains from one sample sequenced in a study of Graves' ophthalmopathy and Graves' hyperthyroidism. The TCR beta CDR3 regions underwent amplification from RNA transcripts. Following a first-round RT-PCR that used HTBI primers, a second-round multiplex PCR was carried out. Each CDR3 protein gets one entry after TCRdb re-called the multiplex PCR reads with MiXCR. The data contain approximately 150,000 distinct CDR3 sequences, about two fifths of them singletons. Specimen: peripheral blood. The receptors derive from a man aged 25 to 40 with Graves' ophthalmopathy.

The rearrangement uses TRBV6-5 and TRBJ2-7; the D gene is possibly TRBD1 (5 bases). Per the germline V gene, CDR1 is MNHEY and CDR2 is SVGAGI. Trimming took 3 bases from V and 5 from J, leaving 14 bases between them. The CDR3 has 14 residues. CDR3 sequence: CASSYSGSLNEQYF. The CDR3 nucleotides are TGTGCCAGCAGTTATTCAGGGTCTCTAAACGAGCAGTACTTC.

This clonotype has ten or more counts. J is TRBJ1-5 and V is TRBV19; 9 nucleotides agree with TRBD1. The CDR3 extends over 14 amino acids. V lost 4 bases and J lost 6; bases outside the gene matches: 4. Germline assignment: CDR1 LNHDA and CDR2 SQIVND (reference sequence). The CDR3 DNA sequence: TGTGCCAGTAGTACCGAGGACAGGGGTCAGCCCCAGCATTTT. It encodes CASSTEDRGQPQHF.

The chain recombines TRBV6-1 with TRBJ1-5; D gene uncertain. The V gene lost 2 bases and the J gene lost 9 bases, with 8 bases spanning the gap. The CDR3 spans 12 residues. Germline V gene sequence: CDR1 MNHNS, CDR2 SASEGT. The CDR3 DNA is TGTGCCAGCAGTGAAATCGGTTGGCCCCAGCATTTT. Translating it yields CASSEIGWPQHF.

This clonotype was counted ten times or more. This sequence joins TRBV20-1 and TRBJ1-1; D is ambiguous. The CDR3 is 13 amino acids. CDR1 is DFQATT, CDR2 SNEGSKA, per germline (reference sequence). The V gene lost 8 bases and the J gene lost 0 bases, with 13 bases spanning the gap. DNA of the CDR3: TGCAGTCCCCGGGAGACACTGAACACTGAAGCTTTCTTT. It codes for CSPRETLNTEAFF.

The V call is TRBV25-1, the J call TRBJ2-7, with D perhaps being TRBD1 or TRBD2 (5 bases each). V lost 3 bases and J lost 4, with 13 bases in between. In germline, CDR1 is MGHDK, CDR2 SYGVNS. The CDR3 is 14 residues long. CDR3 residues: CASSDGGGAYEQYF. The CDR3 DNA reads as TGTGCCAGCAGTGACGGAGGTGGGGCTTACGAGCAGTACTTC.

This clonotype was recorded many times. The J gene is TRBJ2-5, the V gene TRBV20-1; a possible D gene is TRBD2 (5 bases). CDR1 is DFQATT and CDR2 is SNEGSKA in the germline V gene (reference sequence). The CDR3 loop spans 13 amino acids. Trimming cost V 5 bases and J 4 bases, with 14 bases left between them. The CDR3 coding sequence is TGCAGTGCTTACAGCGGATGGGGAGAGACCCAGTACTTC. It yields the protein CSAYSGWGETQYF.

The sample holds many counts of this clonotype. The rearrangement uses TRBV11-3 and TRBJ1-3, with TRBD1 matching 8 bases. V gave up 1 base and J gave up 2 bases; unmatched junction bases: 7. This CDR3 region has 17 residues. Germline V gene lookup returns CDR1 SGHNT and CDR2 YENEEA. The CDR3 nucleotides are TGTGCCAGCAGCTTAGTCTCAGGGGGCTACCCTGGAAACACCATATATTTT. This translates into CASSLVSGGYPGNTIYF.

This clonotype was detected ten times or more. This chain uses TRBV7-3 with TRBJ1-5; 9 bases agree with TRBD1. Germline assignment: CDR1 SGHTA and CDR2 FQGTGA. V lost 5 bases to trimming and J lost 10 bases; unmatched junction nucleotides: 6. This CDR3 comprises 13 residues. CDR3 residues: CASSQTTGGPQHF. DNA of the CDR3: TGTGCCAGCAGCCAAACGACAGGGGGTCCCCAGCATTTT.

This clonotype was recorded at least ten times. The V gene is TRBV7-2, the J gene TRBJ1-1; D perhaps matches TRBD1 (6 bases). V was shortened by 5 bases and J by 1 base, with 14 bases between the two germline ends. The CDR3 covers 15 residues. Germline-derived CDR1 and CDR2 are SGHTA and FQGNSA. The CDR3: CASSPPGAGNTEAFF. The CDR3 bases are TGTGCCAGCAGCCCCCCGGGGGCGGGGAACACTGAAGCTTTCTTT.

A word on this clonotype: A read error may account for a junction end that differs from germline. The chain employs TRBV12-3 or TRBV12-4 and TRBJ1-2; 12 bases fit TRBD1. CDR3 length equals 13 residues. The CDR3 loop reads CASSFRGQGARGF. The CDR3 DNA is TGTGCCAGCAGTTTTAGGGGACAGGGGGCGCGGGGGTTC.

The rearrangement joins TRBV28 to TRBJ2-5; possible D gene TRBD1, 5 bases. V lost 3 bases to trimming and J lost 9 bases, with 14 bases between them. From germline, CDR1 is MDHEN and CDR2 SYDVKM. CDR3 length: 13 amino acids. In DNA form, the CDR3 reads TGTGCCAGCAGTTTCTTAGGGGTTTCGGCCCAGTACTTC. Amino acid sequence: CASSFLGVSAQYF.

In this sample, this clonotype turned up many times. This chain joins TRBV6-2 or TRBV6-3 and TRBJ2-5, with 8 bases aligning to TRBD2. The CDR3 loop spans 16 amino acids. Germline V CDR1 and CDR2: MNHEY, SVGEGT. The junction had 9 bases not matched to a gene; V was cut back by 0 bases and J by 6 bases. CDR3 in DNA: TGTGCCAGCAGTTACTCTCCGGGACTAGGGGGGCAGACCCAGTACTTC. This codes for CASSYSPGLGGQTQYF.

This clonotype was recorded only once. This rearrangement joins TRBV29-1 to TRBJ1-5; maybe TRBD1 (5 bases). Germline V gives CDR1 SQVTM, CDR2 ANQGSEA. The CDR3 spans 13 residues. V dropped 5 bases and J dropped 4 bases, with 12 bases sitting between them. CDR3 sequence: CSVRGGGNQPQHF. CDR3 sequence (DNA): TGCAGCGTTCGCGGGGGGGGAAATCAGCCCCAGCATTTT. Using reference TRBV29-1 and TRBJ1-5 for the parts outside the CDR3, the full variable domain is SAVISQKPSRDICQRGTSLTIQCQVDSQVTMMFWYRQQPGQSLTLIATANQGSEATYESGFVIDKFPISRPNLTFSTLTVSNMSPEDSSIYLCSVRGGGNQPQHFGDGTRLSIL.

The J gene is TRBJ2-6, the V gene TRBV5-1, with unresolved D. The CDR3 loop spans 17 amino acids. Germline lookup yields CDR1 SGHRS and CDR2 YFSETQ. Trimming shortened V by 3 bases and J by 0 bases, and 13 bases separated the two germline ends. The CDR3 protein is CASSWPRHPSGANVLTF. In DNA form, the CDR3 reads TGCGCCAGCAGCTGGCCACGACACCCCTCTGGGGCCAACGTCCTGACTTTC.

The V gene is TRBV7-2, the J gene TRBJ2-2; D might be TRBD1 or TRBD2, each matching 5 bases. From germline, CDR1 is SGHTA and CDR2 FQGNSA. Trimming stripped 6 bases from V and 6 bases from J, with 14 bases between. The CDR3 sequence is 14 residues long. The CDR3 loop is CASRSRDAAGELFF. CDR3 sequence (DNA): TGTGCCAGCAGAAGCCGGGACGCCGCCGGGGAGCTGTTTTTT.

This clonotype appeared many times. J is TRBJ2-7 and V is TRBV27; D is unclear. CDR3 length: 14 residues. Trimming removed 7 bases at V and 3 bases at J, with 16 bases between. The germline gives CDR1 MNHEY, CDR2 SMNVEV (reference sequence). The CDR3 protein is CASNLVPNYYEQYF. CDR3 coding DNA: TGTGCCAGCAACCTCGTCCCAAATTACTACGAGCAGTACTTC.

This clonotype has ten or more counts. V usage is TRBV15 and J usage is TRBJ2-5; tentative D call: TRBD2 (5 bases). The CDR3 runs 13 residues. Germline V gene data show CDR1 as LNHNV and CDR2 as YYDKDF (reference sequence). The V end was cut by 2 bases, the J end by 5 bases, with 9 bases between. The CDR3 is CATSRTPGETQYF. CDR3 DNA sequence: TGTGCCACCAGCAGAACTCCGGGGGAGACCCAGTACTTC.

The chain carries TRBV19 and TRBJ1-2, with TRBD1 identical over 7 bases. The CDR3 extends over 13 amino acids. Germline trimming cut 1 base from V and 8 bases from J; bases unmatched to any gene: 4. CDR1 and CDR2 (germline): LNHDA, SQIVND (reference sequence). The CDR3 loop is CASSIGQGRGYTF. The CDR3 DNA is TGTGCCAGTAGTATAGGACAGGGCCGCGGCTACACCTTC.

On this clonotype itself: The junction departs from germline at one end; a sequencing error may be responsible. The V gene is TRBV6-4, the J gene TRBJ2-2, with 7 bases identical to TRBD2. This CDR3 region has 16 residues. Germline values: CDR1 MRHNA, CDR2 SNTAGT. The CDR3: CATSDLGGTNTGELFF. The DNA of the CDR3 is TGTGCCACCAGTGATCTCGGGGGGACCAACACCGGGGAGCTGTTTTTT.

The CDR3 region has the DNA TGTGCCAGCAGTCGGACAGGATTGAACACTGAAGCTTTCTTT. Amino acids: CASSRTGLNTEAFF. The chain employs TRBV12-3 or TRBV12-4 and TRBJ1-1; TRBD1 agrees at 7 bases. Trimming at V came to 5 bases and at J to 0 bases, leaving 3 bases not matched to a gene. CDR3 length equals 14 residues.

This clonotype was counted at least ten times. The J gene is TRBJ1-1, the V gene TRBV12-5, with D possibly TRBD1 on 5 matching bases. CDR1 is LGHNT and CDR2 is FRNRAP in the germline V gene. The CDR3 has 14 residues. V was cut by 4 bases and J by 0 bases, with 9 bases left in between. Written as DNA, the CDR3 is TGTGCTAGTGGTTCGGGACGGGTGAACACTGAAGCTTTCTTT. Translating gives CASGSGRVNTEAFF.

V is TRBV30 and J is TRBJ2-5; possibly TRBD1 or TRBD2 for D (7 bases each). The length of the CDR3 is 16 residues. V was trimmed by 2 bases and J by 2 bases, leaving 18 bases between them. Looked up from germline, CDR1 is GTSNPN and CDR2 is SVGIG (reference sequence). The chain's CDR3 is CAWSTQTGRGQETQYF. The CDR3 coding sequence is TGTGCCTGGAGTACCCAGACAGGGAGGGGTCAAGAGACCCAGTACTTC. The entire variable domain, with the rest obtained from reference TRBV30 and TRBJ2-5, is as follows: SQTIHQWPATLVQPVGSPLSLECTVEGTSNPNLYWYRQAAGRGLQLLFYSVGIGQISSEVPQNLSASRPQDRQFILSSKKLLLSDSGFYLCAWSTQTGRGQETQYFGPGTRLLVL.

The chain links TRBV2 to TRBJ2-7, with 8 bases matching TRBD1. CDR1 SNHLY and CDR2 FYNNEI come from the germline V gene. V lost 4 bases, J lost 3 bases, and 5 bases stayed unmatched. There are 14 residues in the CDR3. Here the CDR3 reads CASSGTGKVYEQYF. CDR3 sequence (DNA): TGTGCCAGCAGTGGGACAGGGAAAGTCTACGAGCAGTACTTC.

CDR3 region: CAISESMTGELFF. DNA of the CDR3: TGTGCCATCAGTGAGTCAATGACCGGGGAGCTGTTTTTT. The rearrangement uses TRBV10-3 and TRBJ2-2; D is unclear. The ends were cut back, 0 bases at V and 5 bases at J, with 4 bases in the middle. Germline CDR1 and CDR2: ENHRY and SYGVKD. This CDR3 has 13 amino acids.

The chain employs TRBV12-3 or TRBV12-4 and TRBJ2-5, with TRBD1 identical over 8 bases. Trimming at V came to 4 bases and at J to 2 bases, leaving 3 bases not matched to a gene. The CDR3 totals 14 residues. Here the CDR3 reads CASSSWTGQETQYF. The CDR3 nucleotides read TGTGCCAGCAGTTCTTGGACAGGGCAAGAGACCCAGTACTTC.

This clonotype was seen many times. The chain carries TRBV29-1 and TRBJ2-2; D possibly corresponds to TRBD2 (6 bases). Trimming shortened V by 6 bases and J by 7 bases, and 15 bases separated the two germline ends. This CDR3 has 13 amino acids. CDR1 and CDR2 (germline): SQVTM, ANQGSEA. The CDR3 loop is CSVHAGIVGELFF. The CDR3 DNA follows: TGCAGCGTCCACGCGGGGATAGTCGGGGAGCTGTTTTTT.

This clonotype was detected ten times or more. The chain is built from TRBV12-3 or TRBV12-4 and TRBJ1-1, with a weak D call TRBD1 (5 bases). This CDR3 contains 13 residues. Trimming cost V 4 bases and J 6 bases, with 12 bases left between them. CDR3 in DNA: TGTGCCAGCAGTTCAGGCCCGGGGGCTGAAGCTTTCTTT. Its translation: CASSSGPGAEAFF.